A single T cell receptor beta chain is shown here with its context. The specificity of this receptor is unknown. No much larger clone exists at a distance of one base, and base qualities are not known. TCRbeta CDR3 regions were amplified from genomic DNA using the immunoSEQ Assay, a bias-controlled multiplex PCR. In the source study's methods: The number of nucleated cells in each sample was estimated by amplification of reference gene primers within the assay. To quantify the absolute abundance of each unique TCRbeta CDR3 rearrangement, sequence reads were collapsed and filtered. For each sample, productive Simpson clonality was calculated by taking the square root of Simpson's diversity index across productive rearrangements. The source is immuneACCESS, and TCRdb retained only in-frame sequences with V and J called. Part of the clones is not carried over; for the studies checked, unresolved V genes explain less than half of this, and the remainder is unexplained. That table is the source of V, J and clone size, and D and trimming were worked out from the DNA. Across this sample there are about 300,000 clones, with around 86% seen only once. The ten largest clones represent approximately 5% of the sample.

In the germline V gene, CDR1 corresponds to SGHDN and CDR2 to FVKESK. The CDR3 starts with the cysteine, ends with the phenylalanine, and has 17 residues. The only DNA kept is the CDR3, 51 bases in frame from the first base. V is cut back by 4 bases and J by 4 bases, with 8 bases in the junction unmatched. Enrolling through a virtual design, the prospective study's participants ranged in age from roughly 18 to 89 years and lived across more than 20 United States geographic areas. To assign participants to cohorts, the prospective study relied on clinical history that participants themselves reported in a screening survey and a study questionnaire. Recovered participants in ImmuneRACE Cohort 3 were defined as having two consecutive negative NP/OP PCR tests, clearance from a healthcare professional, or resolution of symptoms. Mobile phlebotomists in the prospective study collected whole blood, serum and a nasopharyngeal or oropharyngeal swab from every participant. Additional blood draws and questionnaires over a 2-month period could optionally be provided by prospective study participants. Before DNA extraction, prospective study blood samples were shipped either frozen or at room temperature.

The record originates from a study of blood T cell repertoires in COVID-19 (dated by TCRdb to the early 2020s). Some background on the complete study: Samples from collaborators originated in the United States, Italy and Spain and spanned both the acute and convalescent phases of COVID-19. The prospective study material was composed of cDNA or gDNA derived from T cells, B-cell-depleted T cells, or PBMCs. The dataset comprised deeply sampled blood TCRbeta repertoires from subjects exposed to, actively infected with, or recovered from COVID-19. The repertoires were released in a freely available public database meant as a resource for research on the immune response to SARS-CoV-2. Samples came from the ongoing ImmuneRACE study (first 160 participants) plus 1,254 subjects from 6 global collaborators. Sample metadata almost always included a de-identified subject ID, COVID-19 status, age in years and sex. Where available, HLA class I and class II types were taken from metadata supplied by the sample provider and were not determined by assay-based typing.

The paper as a whole reports these results and caveats: Clinical and demographic metadata were provided uncurated, with the amount varying by source and participant.

Recombination linked TRBV14 to TRBJ2-1; 12 middle bases align to TRBD2. Sequenced sample: PBMCs or T cells enriched from blood (not recorded which). This TCR was recovered from a man between 60 and 75 years old who had recovered from COVID-19. The CDR3 protein: CASSPAGGLAGYNEQFF. In nucleotides, the sequence is TGTGCCAGCAGCCCCGCGGGTGGACTAGCGGGGTACAATGAGCAGTTCTTC.